The 5 T cell receptor beta chains below all came from one sample that was sequenced in a study of patients and donors after allogeneic stem cell transplantation. One entry per CDR3 protein, called by TCRdb with MiXCR from the RT-PCR reads. The table has 400,000 to 450,000 distinct CDR3 sequences, 16% seen once. The sequencing sample was made of blood, either unsorted or a sorted T cell fraction (not recorded which). The receptors derive from a human donor who was either an allogeneic HSCT recipient or a stem cell or donor lymphocyte infusion donor (not recorded which). It is not recorded whose cells these are; they may come from a transplant donor.

The chain joins TRBV9 to TRBJ2-7, with D perhaps assigned TRBD1 or TRBD2 (5 bases each). The CDR3 sequence is 15 residues long. Germline lookup yields CDR1 SGDLS and CDR2 YYNGEE. V was shortened by 2 bases and J by 2 bases, with 14 bases between the two germline ends. Here the CDR3 DNA reads TGTGCCAGCAGCGTGAGGGGTTCCCCTCCCTACGAGCAGTACTTC. Translated, it gives CASSVRGSPPYEQYF.

This chain connects TRBV3-1 to TRBJ2-1; 8 nucleotides match TRBD2. Germline CDR1 LGHDT, CDR2 YNNKEL (reference sequence). Losses at the gene ends were 0 bases for V and 10 bases for J; bases not matched to a gene: 11. This CDR3 comprises 16 residues. The CDR3 DNA sequence: TGTGCCAGCAGCCAAGAATTAGGGAGCGGGAGCGGAGAGCAGTTCTTC. Its protein is CASSQELGSGSGEQFF.

This clonotype was observed at least ten times. The chain is built from TRBV4-3 and TRBJ2-7, with TRBD1 matching over 10 bases. CDR1 and CDR2 from the germline V gene are LGHNA and YSLEER. The CDR3 is made up of 15 amino acids. The J segment lost 4 bases and the V segment lost 1 base, leaving 4 bases of the junction unmatched. CDR3 sequence (DNA): TGCGCCAGCAGCCAAGGGGACAGGGGTCTTTACGAGCAGTACTTC. Protein sequence: CASSQGDRGLYEQYF.

This clonotype was picked up a small number of times. The rearrangement links TRBV29-1 to TRBJ2-6; 7 bases agree with TRBD1. CDR1 and CDR2 (germline): SQVTM, ANQGSEA. V trimming: 2 bases; J trimming: 5 bases; junction bases outside the gene matches: 9. The CDR3 sequence is 16 residues long. This CDR3 is CSVEPLDRVRANVLTF. CDR3 nucleotides: TGCAGCGTTGAACCTCTCGACAGGGTAAGGGCCAACGTCCTGACTTTC.

This sequence joins TRBV19 and TRBJ1-1; D possibly corresponds to TRBD1 (5 bases). The CDR3 covers 14 residues. Per germline, CDR1 LNHDA and CDR2 SQIVND (reference sequence). With 3 bases removed from V and 1 base from J, the gap between germline ends came to 9 bases. CDR3 bases: TGTGCCAGTAGTATGACCCAGGGGAACACTGAAGCTTTCTTT. Protein sequence: CASSMTQGNTEAFF.